This T cell receptor (beta chain) was identified during a study of T cells after yellow fever vaccination. This clonotype was seen a few times. What it binds is unknown. It was through 5'RACE template switching that TCR cDNA was made, with a universal primer site and UMIs added. Using its own MiXCR run on the 5' RACE reads, TCRdb lists one record per CDR3 protein. The sample includes 250,000 to 350,000 distinct CDR3 sequences, around 4.5% seen only once; the top ten take approximately 19%. General study results and limits: The study re-detected most primary-vaccination clones after the booster (96% CD4, roughly 90% CD8). The bulk population could contribute abundant contaminating clonotypes to FACS-sorted repertoires.

Per the germline V gene, CDR1 is MGHDK and CDR2 is SYGVNS. V lost 4 bases, J lost 4 bases, and 6 bases stayed unmatched. The CDR3 covers 15 residues. The specimen was PBMCs, collected 15 days after the yellow fever booster vaccination. This chain joins TRBV25-1 and TRBJ2-5; 10 bases fit TRBD1. The origin of this receptor is a man aged 18 to 29 who received the YFV17D yellow fever vaccine. As DNA, the CDR3 is TGTGCCAGCAGTGTAGACAGGGGGCGGGGAGAGACCCAGTACTTC. It codes for CASSVDRGRGETQYF.